This T cell receptor (beta chain) emerged from a study of blood T cells in healthy people across ages. V lost 6 bases and J lost 8; bases outside the gene matches: 6. There are 12 residues in the CDR3. Using a J-beta primer mix together with a sample-barcoded 5' primer, a second PCR was run for about 7 to 12 cycles. CDR3-containing paired-end reads numbering at least 2.5 million came from each sample. MiXCR, run by TCRdb on the 5' RACE reads, gives a single entry per CDR3 protein. The table includes about 1.1 million distinct CDR3 sequences, around two fifths detected once. The receptor's source is a man younger than 30 in good health. The source material was blood. The gene calls are TRBV12-3 or TRBV12-4 and TRBJ1-1, with 7 nucleotides matching TRBD1. Here the CDR3 reads CASRPTGVEAFF. DNA of the CDR3: TGTGCCAGCAGACCAACAGGGGTGGAAGCTTTCTTT.